This T cell receptor (beta chain) was captured by sequencing in a study of beta chain features in type 1 diabetes. A word on this clone: Antigen specificity is unknown.

The whole isolated RNA underwent reverse transcription, so sequencing captured expressed TCRB transcripts. The protocol was immunoSEQ multiplex PCR, while the TCRdb copy is restricted to in-frame clones and leaves out a portion. The sample carries about 53,000 clones, around 60% recorded once. Study-wide results and caveats: The study found moderately but significantly shorter TCRB CDR3s in all four CD4+ subsets of Type 1 diabetes patients.

This CDR3 is built from 16 residues. The germline V gene encodes CDR1 MGHRA and CDR2 YSYEKL. Trimming left V 1 base short and J 3 bases short, with 12 bases between. Sequenced sample: stem cell memory CD4+ T cells from blood. This receptor was obtained from a woman in her 30s with type 1 diabetes. The gene calls are TRBV4-1 and TRBJ2-2; no firm D call. The chain's CDR3 is CASSQVRLIHTGELFF. The CDR3 coding sequence is TGCGCCAGCAGCCAAGTCAGGCTAATTCACACCGGGGAGCTGTTTTTT.